The 31 T cell receptor beta chains presented below share a single source sample, sequenced in a study of T-cell reconstitution after alpha-beta-depleted transplantation in children. Preparation of the TCRbeta library was carried out with unique molecular identifiers. TCRdb ran MiXCR on the PCR reads and lists one entry per CDR3 protein. The repertoire includes hundreds of thousands of distinct CDR3 sequences, 16% of them detected once, and approximately 1% sits in the top ten. This material consisted of PBMCs from the stem cell graft donor, taken from the stem cell graft. The receptors stem from a human donor who donated a stem cell graft to a child with acute myeloid leukemia.

The CDR3 nucleotides read TGCAGCGCTGATGGGGGGACAGGGGCATACCGGGAGCTGTTTTTT. It specifies CSADGGTGAYRELFF. J is TRBJ2-2 and V is TRBV29-1; 10 bases agree with TRBD1. Germline CDR1 is SQVTM and CDR2 is ANQGSEA. J was trimmed by 9 bases and V by 7 bases; bases with no gene match: 14. There are 15 residues in the CDR3.

This clonotype was observed many times. The chain joins TRBV6-5 to TRBJ1-1; D possibly corresponds to TRBD1 (6 bases). The CDR3 runs 14 residues. The V end was cut by 2 bases, the J end by 4 bases, with 11 bases between. Germline V gene sequence: CDR1 MNHEY, CDR2 SVGAGI. CDR3 sequence reads: CASSYGGLGTEAFF. The CDR3 nucleotides are TGTGCCAGCAGTTACGGGGGCTTAGGCACTGAAGCTTTCTTT.

Many counts were recorded for this clonotype. This chain connects TRBV7-2 to TRBJ2-1; 13 bases map to TRBD2. The CDR3 sequence is 15 residues long. Trimming took 4 bases from V and 9 from J; bases not matched to a gene: 6. Germline V gene lookup returns CDR1 SGHTA and CDR2 FQGNSA. The CDR3 region is CASSSGLAGLIEQFF. The CDR3 nucleotides read TGTGCCAGCAGCTCGGGACTAGCGGGGCTCATTGAGCAGTTCTTC.

The V call is TRBV7-3, the J call TRBJ2-3; D not resolved. This CDR3 spans 15 amino acids. Germline CDR1 SGHTA, CDR2 FQGTGA. Deletions cut 5 bases from V and 0 bases from J, with 12 bases between. The CDR3 reads CASSPLGTSTDTQYF. As DNA, the CDR3 is TGTGCCAGCAGCCCCCTTGGAACTAGCACAGATACGCAGTATTTT. The full variable domain, in which reference TRBV7-3 and TRBJ2-3 provide the parts outside the CDR3, is GAGVSQTPSNKVTEKGKYVELRCDPISGHTALYWYRQSLGQGPEFLIYFQGTGAADDSGLPNDRFFAVRPEGSVSTLKIQRTERGDSAVYLCASSPLGTSTDTQYFGPGTRLTVL.

The rearrangement uses TRBV7-8 and TRBJ2-2; TRBD2 matches 8 bases. Germline CDR1 SGHVS, CDR2 FQNEAQ. The CDR3 sequence is 15 residues long. V trimming: 1 base; J trimming: 4 bases; junction bases outside the gene matches: 2. CDR3 region: CASSLDSGATGELFF. The CDR3 nucleotides are TGTGCCAGCAGCTTAGATAGCGGGGCCACCGGGGAGCTGTTTTTT.

This clonotype has at least ten counts. The chain joins TRBV20-1 to TRBJ2-7, with D possibly matching TRBD2 (5 bases). V shed 3 bases and J shed 6 bases, with 9 bases lying between them. This CDR3 region has 11 residues. Germline V CDR1 and CDR2: DFQATT, SNEGSKA (reference sequence). As DNA, the CDR3 is TGCAGTGCTAGGATTCGGGGCGAGCAGTACTTC. This encodes CSARIRGEQYF.

This clonotype was recorded many times. This chain uses TRBV5-1 with TRBJ2-4, with 7 nucleotides matching TRBD1. The CDR3 has 13 amino acids. CDR1 and CDR2 (germline): SGHRS, YFSETQ. Trimming cost V 3 bases and J 8 bases; bases outside gene matches: 5. In nucleotides, the CDR3 is TGCGCCAGCAGCTACGGACAGGTGGACATTCAGTACTTC. Protein: CASSYGQVDIQYF.

This clonotype was observed many times. The chain recombines TRBV9 with TRBJ1-1; 9 bases match TRBD1. Trimming cost V 2 bases and J 4 bases; bases outside gene matches: 6. The germline CDR1 and CDR2 sequences are SGDLS and YYNGEE. The CDR3 runs 15 residues. CDR3 DNA sequence: TGTGCCAGCAGCGTTATGACAGGGGGAGGCACTGAAGCTTTCTTT. Amino acid sequence: CASSVMTGGGTEAFF.

This clonotype was observed a handful of times. V is TRBV6-2 or TRBV6-3 and J is TRBJ2-5; 11 bases agree with TRBD2. CDR1 is MNHEY and CDR2 is SVGEGT in the germline V gene. The CDR3 length is 21 residues. The V and J ends lost 7 bases and 1 base, in that order; junction bases with no gene match: 23. The CDR3 spells CASKCTWGGVSSGGAQETQYF. In nucleotides, the CDR3 is TGTGCCAGCAAGTGTACTTGGGGGGGCGTTAGTAGCGGGGGGGCCCAAGAGACCCAGTACTTC.

This clonotype was seen ten or more times. The V gene is TRBV20-1, the J gene TRBJ2-7; the D gene is possibly TRBD2 (7 bases). Deletions cut 3 bases from V and 0 bases from J, with 15 bases between. Germline CDR1 DFQATT, CDR2 SNEGSKA (reference sequence). The CDR3 is 15 amino acids. This CDR3 reads CSASELAGASYEQYV. The CDR3 bases are TGCAGTGCTAGCGAACTTGCGGGGGCCTCCTACGAGCAGTACGTC.

J is TRBJ2-3 and V is TRBV7-9; D is uncertain. Germline V lookup: CDR1 SEHNR, CDR2 FQNEAQ (reference sequence). This CDR3 is built from 12 residues. V lost 5 bases to trimming and J lost 12 bases, with 15 bases between them. In DNA form, the CDR3 reads TGTGCCAGCAGCACTACTGAGGAAGCCCAGTATTTT. It encodes CASSTTEEAQYF.

In its sample, this clonotype was seen many times. CDR3 DNA sequence: TGCAGCGTTGATGGACTAGCGGGGGGGCCTGGAATGACAGATACGCAGTATTTT. Translating gives CSVDGLAGGPGMTDTQYF. The chain carries TRBV29-1 and TRBJ2-3; 15 positions match TRBD2. J lost 3 bases, V lost 3 bases, and 10 bases had no gene match. Germline CDR1 is SQVTM and CDR2 is ANQGSEA. This CDR3 has 18 residues.

The table lists this clonotype with many counts. This sequence joins TRBV13 and TRBJ2-5, with 7 bases identical to TRBD1. The junction had 4 bases not matched to a gene; V was cut back by 6 bases and J by 0 bases. The CDR3 totals 14 residues. CDR1 is PRHDT, CDR2 FYEKMQ, per germline (reference sequence). Here the CDR3 DNA reads TGTGCCAGCAGTTTGACAGGGTACCAAGAGACCCAGTACTTC. Amino acid sequence: CASSLTGYQETQYF.

This chain uses TRBV7-9 with TRBJ1-4; no clear D gene. Trimming left V 5 bases short and J 2 bases short, with 15 bases between. This CDR3 has 16 residues. CDR1 is SEHNR, CDR2 FQNEAQ, per germline (reference sequence). CDR3 sequence (DNA): TGTGCCAGCAGCCAAGGAGGGTTATCGACTAATGAAAAACTGTTTTTT. Translation gives CASSQGGLSTNEKLFF.

This clonotype was picked up a small number of times. V and J are TRBV7-9 and TRBJ2-3; TRBD1 agrees at 9 bases. The CDR3 is made up of 15 amino acids. CDR1 SEHNR and CDR2 FQNEAQ come from the germline V gene (reference sequence). V lost 5 bases, J lost 3 bases, and 6 bases stayed unmatched. The CDR3 spells CASSPRDRETDTQYF. CDR3 DNA sequence: TGTGCCAGCAGCCCCCGGGACAGGGAAACAGATACGCAGTATTTT.

To note about this clonotype: This may arise from a read error, as a much more abundant clone is one base away. It is likely a read error, because the conserved phenylalanine at the end of the CDR3 is missing. V gene TRBV6-2 or TRBV6-3 combines with J gene TRBJ2-7; D is perhaps TRBD1 (6 bases). This CDR3 contains 13 residues. Germline V lookup: CDR1 MNHEY, CDR2 SVGEGT. The V end was cut by 5 bases, the J end by 3 bases, with 11 bases between. The CDR3, as DNA: TGTGCCAGCAGTCCACCACAGGGCTACGAGCAGTACCTC. Encoded protein: CASSPPQGYEQYL.

This clonotype was seen only a few times. The chain combines TRBV7-9 with TRBJ2-5, with D perhaps matching TRBD1 (5 bases). V lost 2 bases and J lost 5, with 12 bases in between. CDR3 length equals 14 residues. The germline V gene encodes CDR1 SEHNR and CDR2 FQNEAQ (reference sequence). This CDR3 is CASSLRRGLETQYF. In DNA, the CDR3 is TGTGCCAGCAGCTTACGTAGGGGATTGGAGACCCAGTACTTC.

This clonotype was seen only a few times. The V gene is TRBV5-1, the J gene TRBJ2-7; 10 bases line up with TRBD1. The CDR3 has 13 amino acids. V lost 6 bases, J lost 3 bases, and 3 bases stayed unmatched. The germline CDR1 and CDR2 sequences are SGHRS and YFSETQ. The CDR3 loop is CASTRDRGYEQYF. The DNA of the CDR3 is TGCGCCAGCACCCGGGACAGGGGCTACGAGCAGTACTTC.

This clonotype was counted only a few times. The chain recombines TRBV20-1 with TRBJ1-4, with 12 bases fitting TRBD1. This CDR3 is 16 amino acids long. After removal of 3 bases from V and 6 bases from J, the junction contained 8 bases not matched to a gene. Germline V gene sequence: CDR1 DFQATT, CDR2 SNEGSKA (reference sequence). The CDR3 coding sequence is TGCAGTGCTAGGGTCCCGGGACAGGGGGCCTATGAAAAACTGTTTTTT. It encodes CSARVPGQGAYEKLFF.

This clonotype has ten or more counts. J is TRBJ2-2 and V is TRBV12-3 or TRBV12-4; D is perhaps TRBD1 (5 bases). This CDR3 contains 13 residues. Trimming removed 3 bases at V and 5 bases at J, with 7 bases between. CDR3 bases: TGTGCCAGCAGTTTCGCAGGGACCGGGGAGCTGTTTTTT. It translates to CASSFAGTGELFF.

A note on this clonotype: The conserved phenylalanine or tryptophan normally closing the CDR3 is absent here, so this likely arose from a read error. CDR3 protein: CASSYLRGDEQFS. In nucleotides, the CDR3 is TGTGCCAGCAGTTACTTAAGGGGCGATGAGCAGTTCTCC. The V call is TRBV6-6, the J call TRBJ2-1, with a weak D call TRBD1 (5 bases). Germline lookup yields CDR1 MNHNY and CDR2 SVGAGI (reference sequence). V lost 1 base and J 8 bases, leaving 9 bases between the germline ends. This CDR3 contains 13 residues.

Points on this clonotype: A clone one base away is much larger, so this may be a read error. This chain connects TRBV12-3 or TRBV12-4 to TRBJ1-5, with D tentatively TRBD1 (5 bases). This CDR3 contains 15 residues. The CDR3 DNA sequence: TGTGCCAGCAGTTTACAGGCGACAGACAATCAGACCCAGCATTTT. Translated, it gives CASSLQATDNQTQHF.

This clonotype showed up just a few times. The chain is built from TRBV11-2 and TRBJ2-5; 11 bases line up with TRBD2. Germline V gene sequence: CDR1 SGHAT, CDR2 FQNNGV. V lost 8 bases and J lost 3; bases outside the gene matches: 8. The CDR3 sequence is 15 residues long. CDR3 residues: CASLNPGLAEETQYF. The CDR3 DNA follows: TGTGCCAGCCTTAATCCGGGACTAGCGGAAGAGACCCAGTACTTC.

This clonotype was detected ten times or more. This chain uses TRBV7-6 with TRBJ2-1; no definite D call. The V and J ends lost 8 bases and 10 bases respectively, with 15 bases between them. Germline V CDR1 and CDR2: SGHVS, FNYEAQ. The CDR3 sequence is 12 residues long. The CDR3 DNA sequence: TGTGCCAGCGGGCAGTGGGCTAAAGAGCAGTTCTTC. As protein: CASGQWAKEQFF.

This clonotype turned up a few times. This chain uses TRBV6-2 or TRBV6-3 with TRBJ2-3, with 11 bases that match TRBD2. Germline CDR1 is MNHEY and CDR2 is SVGEGT. The J segment lost 2 bases and the V segment lost 1 base, leaving 8 bases of the junction unmatched. This CDR3 spans 18 amino acids. The CDR3: CASSYYAGLAGFTDTQYF. As DNA, the CDR3 is TGTGCCAGCAGTTACTATGCAGGACTAGCGGGTTTCACAGATACGCAGTATTTT.

This chain links TRBV15 with TRBJ2-5; 7 nucleotides line up with TRBD2. The CDR3 sequence is 16 residues long. Germline V gives CDR1 LNHNV, CDR2 YYDKDF (reference sequence). V trimming: 3 bases; J trimming: 1 base; junction bases outside the gene matches: 8. CDR3 coding DNA: TGTGCCACCAGCAGTGCCCTAGCGGTCCTCCAAGAGACCCAGTACTTC. Translated, it gives CATSSALAVLQETQYF. Filled out from reference TRBV15 and TRBJ2-5, the complete variable domain reads DAMVIQNPRYQVTQFGKPVTLSCSQTLNHNVMYWYQQKSSQAPKLLFHYYDKDFNNEADTPDNFQSRRPNTSFCFLDIRSPGLGDTAMYLCATSSALAVLQETQYFGPGTRLLVL.

This clonotype has just a few counts. The V and J genes are TRBV12-3 or TRBV12-4 and TRBJ2-2, with 12 bases lining up with TRBD2. V lost 5 bases, J lost 2 bases, and 6 bases stayed unmatched. CDR3 length: 17 amino acids. CDR3 in DNA: TGTGCCAGCAGTCCTCGGACTAGCGGGGTAAACACCGGGGAGCTGTTTTTT. The encoded protein is CASSPRTSGVNTGELFF.

This clonotype was observed a few times. The chain is built from TRBV7-7 and TRBJ2-2, with a possible D match to TRBD2 (7 bases). V gave up 3 bases and J gave up 1 base, with 9 bases separating them. The CDR3 covers 15 residues. The germline CDR1 and CDR2 sequences are SSHAT and FNYEAQ (reference sequence). In DNA, the CDR3 is TGTGCCAGCAGCTTGCGGGGGCAGAACACCGGGGAGCTGTTTTTT. This sequence encodes CASSLRGQNTGELFF.

This clonotype was observed many times. This chain uses TRBV29-1 with TRBJ1-4; weak D call: TRBD1 (6 bases). Deletions cut 1 base from V and 3 bases from J, with 15 bases between. Germline CDR1 SQVTM, CDR2 ANQGSEA. The CDR3 extends over 16 amino acids. The CDR3 nucleotides read TGCAGCGTTGAAGTATTTGAGGCAGGGGCTAATGAAAAACTGTTTTTT. It specifies CSVEVFEAGANEKLFF.

This clonotype came up many times. The V and J genes are TRBV20-1 and TRBJ2-1; the match to TRBD1 covers 11 bases. The CDR3 has 14 residues. Germline V gives CDR1 DFQATT, CDR2 SNEGSKA (reference sequence). J gave up 5 bases and V 6 bases, and 6 bases lay outside the gene matches. CDR3: CSALPGQGDNEQFF. The CDR3 DNA follows: TGCAGTGCACTACCGGGACAGGGGGACAATGAGCAGTTCTTC.

This clonotype was detected ten times or more. The CDR3 reads CASSGGQELSPYEQYF. The CDR3 DNA follows: TGTGCCAGCAGCGGGGGACAGGAGCTTTCTCCGTACGAGCAGTACTTC. V usage is TRBV9 and J usage is TRBJ2-7, with 8 bases identical to TRBD1. After removal of 3 bases from V and 4 bases from J, the junction contained 12 bases not matched to a gene. The CDR3 is made up of 16 amino acids. CDR1 and CDR2 (germline): SGDLS, YYNGEE.